One sample yielded the 15 T cell receptor beta chains listed below, sequenced in a study of CD8 T cells in ankylosing spondylitis. General study results and limits: Among TCR beta sequences, a motif of eight highly homologous variants appeared characteristic of ankylosing spondylitis blood.

TCRdb re-called the 5' RACE reads with MiXCR, one entry per CDR3 protein. The sample carries fewer than 400,000 distinct CDR3 sequences, approximately 8% recorded once. Their antigen targets remain unknown. The sequencing sample was made of blood, either unsorted or a sorted T cell fraction (not recorded which). These receptor sequences come from a male donor with ankylosing spondylitis.

The table lists this clonotype with many counts. A read error may produce the germline difference seen at one junction end. V is TRBV27 and J is TRBJ2-2; D possibly corresponds to TRBD1 (6 bases). Germline V gene lookup returns CDR1 MNHEY and CDR2 SMNVEV (reference sequence). CDR3 size: 15 residues. The CDR3 nucleotides are TGTGCCAGCAGTTTTTCCACAGGGAACGCCGGGGAGCTGTTTTTT. Translated: CASSFSTGNAGELFF.

This clonotype was counted between two and nine times. The CDR3 loop reads CSVEGTSGSLWNEQYF. CDR3 in DNA: TGCAGCGTTGAGGGGACTAGCGGGAGTCTGTGGAACGAGCAGTACTTC. The genes are TRBV29-1 and TRBJ2-7, with TRBD2 identical over 14 bases. Per germline, CDR1 SQVTM and CDR2 ANQGSEA. The CDR3 consists of 16 residues. V gave up 3 bases and J gave up 5 bases; unmatched junction bases: 9.

This clonotype was observed at least ten times. The chain uses TRBV29-1 and TRBJ2-1, with D possibly TRBD2 on 7 matching bases. With 6 bases removed from V and 9 bases from J, the gap between germline ends came to 18 bases. The CDR3 has 13 amino acids. Germline loops: CDR1 SQVTM, CDR2 ANQGSEA. CDR3 residues: CSVSTSPRGEQFF. CDR3 DNA sequence: TGCAGCGTATCGACTAGCCCCAGGGGTGAGCAGTTCTTC.

This clonotype was observed a handful of times. V usage is TRBV9 and J usage is TRBJ2-7; D gene ambiguous. CDR1 is SGDLS, CDR2 YYNGEE, per germline. V lost 6 bases to trimming and J lost 5 bases, with 15 bases between them. The CDR3 is made up of 13 amino acids. DNA of the CDR3: TGTGCCAGCAACCCTGCTGGGTTCCACGAGCAGTACTTC. The encoded protein is CASNPAGFHEQYF.

This clonotype was counted many times. This rearrangement joins TRBV5-1 to TRBJ2-3; 7 nucleotides line up with TRBD2. This CDR3 comprises 14 residues. Germline CDR1 reads SGHRS; CDR2 reads YFSETQ. The trim removed 6 bases at V and 2 bases at J, leaving 6 bases unmatched. The CDR3 coding sequence is TGCGCCAGCACCCGGGAGGAGTACACAGATACGCAGTATTTT. This encodes CASTREEYTDTQYF.

This clonotype occurred many times. The V gene is TRBV7-9, the J gene TRBJ2-2; 7 bases match TRBD1. Trimming at V came to 1 base and at J to 5 bases, leaving 4 bases not matched to a gene. The germline V gene has CDR1 SEHNR and CDR2 FQNEAQ (reference sequence). This CDR3 has 15 amino acids. The CDR3 coding sequence is TGTGCCAGCAGCTTAGGGACAGGAGCGACCGGGGAGCTGTTTTTT. It yields the protein CASSLGTGATGELFF.

Only a few counts were recorded for this clonotype. This sequence joins TRBV4-1 and TRBJ2-5; tentative D call: TRBD1 (5 bases). The V and J ends lost 5 bases and 0 bases respectively, with 25 bases between them. The CDR3 extends over 19 amino acids. CDR1 is MGHRA and CDR2 is YSYEKL in the germline V gene. As DNA, the CDR3 is TGCGCCAGCAGCAAAGTACCGGACATCCTTAAAGTAGACCAAGAGACCCAGTACTTC. Its translation: CASSKVPDILKVDQETQYF.

This clonotype was observed many times. The chain employs TRBV3-1 and TRBJ2-5; the D is unclear. The V end lost 2 bases, the J end lost 2 bases, and 12 bases lay between the germline ends. The CDR3 sequence is 15 residues long. Per germline, CDR1 LGHDT and CDR2 YNNKEL (reference sequence). The CDR3 protein is CASSQMPDSQETQYF. The CDR3 DNA follows: TGTGCCAGCAGCCAAATGCCGGATTCTCAAGAGACCCAGTACTTC.

This clonotype turned up a few times. The genes are TRBV9 and TRBJ2-1; D unresolved. The CDR3 length is 14 residues. The germline gives CDR1 SGDLS, CDR2 YYNGEE. The V end was cut by 0 bases, the J end by 7 bases, with 11 bases between. The CDR3 region is CASSVEGSPNEQFF. Written as DNA, the CDR3 is TGTGCCAGCAGCGTAGAAGGAAGTCCGAATGAGCAGTTCTTC.

This clonotype came up many times. The chain recombines TRBV7-9 with TRBJ2-3; TRBD2 aligns across 8 bases. Trimming took 5 bases from V and 5 from J; bases not matched to a gene: 15. The CDR3 has 17 residues. Germline V lookup: CDR1 SEHNR, CDR2 FQNEAQ (reference sequence). CDR3 sequence reads: CASSPFDGRAEGDTQYF. The CDR3 DNA reads TGTGCCAGCAGCCCGTTCGACGGGAGGGCCGAGGGAGATACGCAGTATTTT.

This clonotype has a handful of counts. The V and J genes are TRBV24-1 and TRBJ1-3, with D perhaps matching TRBD1 (5 bases). Trimming pared 6 bases from V and 6 bases from J, leaving 14 bases between. Germline V gene sequence: CDR1 KGHDR, CDR2 SFDVKD. There are 14 residues in the CDR3. In nucleotides, the CDR3 is TGTGCCACCAGTCGTAAGGGACCTTCAAACACCATATATTTT. Translation gives CATSRKGPSNTIYF.

This clonotype occurred a few times. V gene TRBV4-1 combines with J gene TRBJ1-2; D perhaps matches TRBD1 (5 bases). Germline V gives CDR1 MGHRA, CDR2 YSYEKL. The CDR3 is 16 amino acids. With 1 base removed from V and 4 bases from J, the gap between germline ends came to 16 bases. In DNA form, the CDR3 reads TGCGCCAGCAGCCAAGGTAACAGGCCCCGGAGCTATGGCTACACCTTC. It yields the protein CASSQGNRPRSYGYTF.

V gene TRBV5-1 combines with J gene TRBJ1-1, with a possible D match to TRBD1 (6 bases). The germline CDR1 and CDR2 sequences are SGHRS and YFSETQ. Trimming shortened V by 0 bases and J by 0 bases, and 9 bases separated the two germline ends. The CDR3 covers 15 residues. The CDR3 DNA follows: TGCGCCAGCAGCTTGGGAGGACAGCTGAACACTGAAGCTTTCTTT. Amino acid sequence: CASSLGGQLNTEAFF.

V usage is TRBV9 and J usage is TRBJ2-2, with D uncertain. The CDR3 has 13 amino acids. Trimming removed 4 bases from V and 9 bases from J, with 13 bases in between. CDR1 and CDR2 from the germline V gene are SGDLS and YYNGEE. The CDR3 region is CASSLDPRRELFF. The CDR3 nucleotides read TGTGCCAGCAGCCTAGACCCTCGGAGGGAGCTGTTTTTT.

The chain carries TRBV5-6 and TRBJ2-3, with 7 bases matching TRBD2. In germline, CDR1 is SGHDT, CDR2 YYEEEE. Trimming at V came to 2 bases and at J to 0 bases, leaving 6 bases not matched to a gene. The CDR3 totals 16 residues. The CDR3 DNA reads TGTGCCAGCAGCTTCCGAGCGGGATTTAGCACAGATACGCAGTATTTT. Translated, it gives CASSFRAGFSTDTQYF.